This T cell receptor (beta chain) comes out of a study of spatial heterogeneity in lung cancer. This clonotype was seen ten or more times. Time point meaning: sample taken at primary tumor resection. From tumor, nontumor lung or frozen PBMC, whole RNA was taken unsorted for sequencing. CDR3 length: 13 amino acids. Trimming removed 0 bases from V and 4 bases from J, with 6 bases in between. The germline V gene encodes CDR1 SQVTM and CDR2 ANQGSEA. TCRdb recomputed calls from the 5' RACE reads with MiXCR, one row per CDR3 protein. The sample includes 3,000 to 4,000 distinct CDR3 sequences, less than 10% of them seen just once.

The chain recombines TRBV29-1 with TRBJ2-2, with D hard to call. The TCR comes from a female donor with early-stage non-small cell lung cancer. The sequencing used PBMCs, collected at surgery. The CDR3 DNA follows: TGCAGCGTTGAAGAGCTGGTCACCGGGGAGCTGTTTTTT. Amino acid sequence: CSVEELVTGELFF.